Here is one T cell receptor beta chain with its context. Antigen: not known. Out of unsorted whole blood came the blood RNA, and germline DNA was extracted as well. Chronic HBV infection, untreated so far, was present in the patients. A primer in the constant region served to generate TCR beta cDNA from approximately 460 ng of total RNA. Slightly modified ARM-PCR, run as three nested multiplex PCR rounds, produced the TCR beta libraries. Each of the first two PCR rounds ran roughly 9 cycles with TRBV1-TRBV30 forward and C-beta reverse primers. TCRdb redid the calling of the multiplex PCR reads with MiXCR, one entry per CDR3 protein. This sample has about 180,000 distinct CDR3 sequences, with 60% found just once. The germline V gene has CDR1 MNHNS and CDR2 SASEGT. J gave up 7 bases and V 7 bases, and 7 bases lay outside the gene matches. This CDR3 has 13 amino acids. This entry comes from a study of tumor-infiltrating lymphocytes in primary liver carcinoma. General study points: Since the samples were bulk and unsorted, the CD4+ and CD8+ repertoires were not compared.

This receptor was obtained from a man aged 40-49 years with primary liver carcinoma and hepatitis B virus infection. The sample taken for sequencing was peripheral blood. The chain couples TRBV6-1 to TRBJ1-5, with TRBD1 matching over 7 bases. CDR3 in amino acids: CASTQTGDQPQHF. The CDR3 DNA follows: TGTGCCAGCACTCAAACAGGGGACCAGCCCCAGCATTTT.